The T cell receptor (beta chain) described here comes from a study of shared clonotypes between healthy human individuals. Turning to the study itself: CD4 naive and CD4 memory each took three plates per donor, while CD8 naive took two and CD8 memory one.

As regards this clone: The antigen is undetermined.

General study results and limits: The represented genetic and exposure-history diversity was limited by the small number of donors. Memory subsets had estimated richness that was generally smaller than that of naive subsets.

Trimming cost V 5 bases and J 8 bases, with 16 bases left between them. Germline V CDR1 and CDR2: MNHEY, SMNVEV (reference sequence). The CDR3 covers 14 residues. Repertoires were generated with immunoSEQ multiplex PCR, while TCRdb's copy carries only in-frame clones and drops some. The profile covers some 2,100,000 clones, with approximately 94% appearing a single time and 1.7% taken by the ten largest. Cells designated naive CD8 were CD45RO-negative and were positively selected for CCR7, with terminally differentiated effector memory CD45RA+ cells excluded. The chain uses TRBV27 and TRBJ1-5, with D possibly matching TRBD1 (6 bases). Sample: naive CD8+ T cells from PBMCs. The receptor's source is a man between 18 and 29 years old in good health. Some clones in this sample may be carry-over from other donors' samples. The CDR3 here is CASSKIGGQEPQHF. The CDR3 DNA reads as TGTGCCAGCAGTAAAATTGGGGGGCAGGAGCCCCAGCATTTT.